This paragraph covers one T cell receptor (beta chain) sequence. Antigen: not known. These data are taken from a study of shared clonotypes between healthy human individuals. Study-level information: Each donor's CD4 naive and CD4 memory cells filled three plates apiece, CD8 naive two, and CD8 memory one.

The trim removed 4 bases at V and 10 bases at J, leaving 6 bases unmatched. Germline V gene data show CDR1 as SGDLS and CDR2 as YYNGEE. The CDR3 is made up of 13 amino acids. The naive CD8 population came from CD45RO-negative cells selected for CCR7, without terminally differentiated effector memory CD45RA+ cells. Donation came from healthy HIV-negative adults that had no recent acute infections or vaccinations. Every one of the donors was a Caucasian adult that lived in Nashville, Tennessee. Study outcomes and limitations: Large depth notwithstanding, sorted-subset sequencing proved incomplete by rarefaction.

Assay: immunoSEQ multiplex PCR; the TCRdb copy retains only in-frame clones and omits some. This table holds about 2.1 million clones, roughly 91% found once. V is TRBV9 and J is TRBJ2-2, with 8 bases identical to TRBD2. This receptor was identified in a man younger than 35 in good health. Some clones in this sample may be carry-over from other donors' samples. The sequencing sample was made of naive CD8+ T cells from PBMCs. CDR3 DNA sequence: TGTGCCAGCAGCCCCGGGGGGGGAGAGGAGCTGTTTTTT. This encodes CASSPGGGEELFF.